Described below is a single T cell receptor (beta chain) sequence and its context. What it binds is not known. CDR1 is LGHNT, CDR2 FRNRAP, per germline. The V gene lost 1 base and the J gene lost 0 bases, with 7 bases spanning the gap. This CDR3 spans 15 amino acids. This entry is derived from a study of OX40 agonist ivuxolimab in advanced cancers. Whole-study results and caveats: Also showing low normalized T-cell clonal expansion were some of the nonresponders. Expanded peripheral T cell antigen specificity was not determined.

Clones were read by immunoSEQ multiplex PCR, and TCRdb kept only the in-frame ones, dropping some. Altogether 73,000 or so clones are present, 92% being singletons, with the ten largest covering about 0.45%. The V and J genes are TRBV12-5 and TRBJ2-1, with D hard to call. The TCR sequence derives from an adult with an advanced solid tumor such as melanoma, head and neck, liver or kidney cancer. The sequences come from CD4+ or CD8+ T cells sorted from blood, collected in a trial of the OX40 agonist ivuxolimab. This CDR3 reads CASGLDGNSYNEQFF. The CDR3 DNA reads as TGTGCTAGTGGTTTGGACGGAAACTCCTACAATGAGCAGTTCTTC.